This section outlines one T cell receptor beta chain sequence together with its context. This sample was taken from a study of patients and donors after allogeneic stem cell transplantation. From germline, CDR1 is SGHKS and CDR2 YYEKEE (reference sequence). The ends were cut back, 1 base at V and 0 bases at J, with 10 bases in the middle. The CDR3 has 16 amino acids. TCRdb used MiXCR to reprocess the RT-PCR reads, holding one entry per CDR3 protein. The sample has about 400,000 distinct CDR3 sequences, roughly 17% seen once; the top ten hold 6.5% to 7.5%. The clonotype originates from a human donor who was either an allogeneic HSCT recipient or a stem cell or donor lymphocyte infusion donor (not recorded which). It is not recorded whose cells these are; they may come from a transplant donor. The V call is TRBV5-5, the J call TRBJ2-2; D possibly corresponds to TRBD1 (6 bases). Sequencing was performed on blood, either unsorted or a sorted T cell fraction (not recorded which). CDR3 protein: CASSLRNRANTGELFF. As DNA, the CDR3 is TGTGCCAGCAGCTTGAGGAACAGGGCGAACACCGGGGAGCTGTTTTTT.